This T cell receptor (beta chain) was profiled in a study of identical twins. Points from the study as a whole: Model-predicted out-of-frame TCR alpha sharing fell below observed values in monozygotic twins.

A word on this clonotype: As yet, its antigen is unknown.

Germline CDR1 reads SGHTA; CDR2 reads FQGNSA. The length of the CDR3 is 16 residues. Trimming took 5 bases from V and 4 from J; bases not matched to a gene: 6. A universal primer site was added by template switching, and unique molecular identifiers were carried by the cDNA. In TCRdb, the 5' RACE reads were re-called with MiXCR into one record per CDR3 protein. The sample has approximately 690,000 distinct CDR3 sequences; 6.1% are singletons. Sequencing input: naive T cells sorted from blood. The TCR was taken from a man aged 18 to 29 in good health. V gene TRBV7-2 combines with J gene TRBJ2-5, with 14 bases lining up with TRBD2. DNA of the CDR3: TGTGCCAGCAGCCCGACTAGCGGGAGGGCCGGAGAGACCCAGTACTTC. This gives the protein CASSPTSGRAGETQYF.